This passage covers 5 T cell receptor beta chains from one sample sequenced in a study of shared clonotypes between healthy human individuals. The protocol was immunoSEQ multiplex PCR, while the TCRdb copy is restricted to in-frame clones and leaves out a portion. The sample holds some 470,000 clones, 76% seen once. The sample taken for sequencing was PBMCs. All receptors derive from a middle-aged woman in good health. Some clones in this sample may be carry-over from other donors' samples.

The V and J genes are TRBV27 and TRBJ2-6; TRBD2 might be the D (5 bases). CDR1 is MNHEY, CDR2 SMNVEV, per germline (reference sequence). Trimming shortened V by 6 bases and J by 2 bases, and 14 bases separated the two germline ends. The CDR3 is made up of 16 amino acids. Written as DNA, the CDR3 is TGTGCCAGCAGCCCGGCGGTGGGAGCTGGGGCCAACGTCCTGACTTTC. Protein: CASSPAVGAGANVLTF.

The chain is built from TRBV5-1 and TRBJ1-1; D remains ambiguous. CDR1 is SGHRS and CDR2 is YFSETQ in the germline V gene. The CDR3 loop spans 15 amino acids. Trimming shortened V by 0 bases and J by 0 bases, and 9 bases separated the two germline ends. The CDR3 nucleotides read TGCGCCAGCAGCTTGGGACACCGATTGAACACTGAAGCTTTCTTT. Protein sequence: CASSLGHRLNTEAFF. Complete variable domain (other parts from reference TRBV5-1 and TRBJ1-1): KAGVTQTPRYLIKTRGQQVTLSCSPISGHRSVSWYQQTPGQGLQFLFEYFSETQRNKGNFPGRFSGRQFSNSRSEMNVSTLELGDSALYLCASSLGHRLNTEAFFGQGTRLTVV.

This chain connects TRBV10-3 to TRBJ1-6; 7 positions agree with TRBD1. Germline-derived CDR1 and CDR2 are ENHRY and SYGVKD. CDR3 length: 15 residues. V trimming: 0 bases; J trimming: 10 bases; junction bases outside the gene matches: 6. This chain's CDR3 is CAISESTGKESPLHF. CDR3 nucleotide sequence: TGTGCCATCAGTGAGTCGACAGGGAAGGAGTCACCCCTCCACTTT.

This clone was recorded once. The likely explanation is a read error, given a far larger clone one base away. This rearrangement joins TRBV28 to TRBJ2-1; no definite D call. The germline V gene encodes CDR1 MDHEN and CDR2 SYDVKM. The V end lost 4 bases, the J end lost 5 bases, and 9 bases lay between the germline ends. This CDR3 spans 13 amino acids. The CDR3, as DNA: TGTGCCAGCAGTTCAGGAGCCCACAATGAGCAGTTCTTC. Encoded protein: CASSSGAHNEQFF.

The chain employs TRBV18 and TRBJ2-5, with D uncertain. Trimming pared 3 bases from V and 5 bases from J, leaving 13 bases between. The CDR3 contains 14 residues. The germline V gene encodes CDR1 KGHSH and CDR2 LQKENI. The CDR3 region is CASSPNIGIETQYF. As DNA, the CDR3 is TGTGCCAGCTCACCCAACATAGGGATCGAGACCCAGTACTTC.